The subject of this entry is one T cell receptor beta chain. The sample contains more than one DNA sequence encoding this CDR3. CDR1 SGHTS and CDR2 YDEGEE come from the germline V gene. Trimming removed 2 bases from V and 4 bases from J, with 10 bases in between. CDR3 length: 14 amino acids. This sample stems from a study of blood T cell repertoires in COVID-19. About the research overall: PBMCs, B-cell-depleted T cells, or T cells were the source of the cDNA or gDNA that made up the material.

Original processing methods: From reference gene primer amplification, estimates of nucleated cell counts were derived. TCRdb keeps only in-frame clones here, not all; method: immunoSEQ multiplex PCR. V and J calls and clone size follow that table, whereas D and trimming were derived from the DNA. The repertoire holds fewer than 250,000 clones, with about four fifths as singletons. This TCR was sampled from a man aged 45-65 years with acute or convalescent COVID-19. What was sequenced was peripheral blood. The J gene is TRBJ1-5, the V gene TRBV5-8, with D possibly TRBD1 on 5 matching bases. The CDR3, as DNA: TGTGCCAGCAGCTTCGGCAGGGCTAATCAGCCCCAGCATTTT. It yields the protein CASSFGRANQPQHF.